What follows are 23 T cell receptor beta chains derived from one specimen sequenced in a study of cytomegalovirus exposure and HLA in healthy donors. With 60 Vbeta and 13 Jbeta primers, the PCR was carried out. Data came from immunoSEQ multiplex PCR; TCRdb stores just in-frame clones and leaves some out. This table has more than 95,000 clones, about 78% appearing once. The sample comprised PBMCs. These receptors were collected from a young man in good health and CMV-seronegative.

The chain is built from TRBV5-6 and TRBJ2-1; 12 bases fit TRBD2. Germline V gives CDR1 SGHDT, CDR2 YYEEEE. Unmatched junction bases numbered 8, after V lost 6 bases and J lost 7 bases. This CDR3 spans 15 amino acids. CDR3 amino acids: CASKLAGGPMNEQFF. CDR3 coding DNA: TGTGCCAGCAAGCTAGCGGGGGGGCCCATGAATGAGCAGTTCTTC. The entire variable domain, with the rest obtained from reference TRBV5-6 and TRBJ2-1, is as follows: DAGVTQSPTHLIKTRGQQVTLRCSPKSGHDTVSWYQQALGQGPQFIFQYYEEEERQRGNFPDRFSGHQFPNYSSELNVNALLLGDSALYLCASKLAGGPMNEQFFGPGTRLTVL.

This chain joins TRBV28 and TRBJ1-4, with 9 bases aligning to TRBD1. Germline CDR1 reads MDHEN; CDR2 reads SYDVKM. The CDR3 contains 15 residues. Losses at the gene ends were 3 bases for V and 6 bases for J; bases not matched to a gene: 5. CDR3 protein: CASSFKQGADEKLFF. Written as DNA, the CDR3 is TGTGCCAGCAGTTTCAAACAGGGGGCGGATGAAAAACTGTTTTTT.

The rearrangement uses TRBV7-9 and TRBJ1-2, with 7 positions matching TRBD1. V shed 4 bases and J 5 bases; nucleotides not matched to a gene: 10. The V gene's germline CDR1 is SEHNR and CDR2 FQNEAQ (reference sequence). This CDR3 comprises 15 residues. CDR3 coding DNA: TGTGCCAGCAGCTCAACAGGGGATGGGGGATATGGCTACACCTTC. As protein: CASSSTGDGGYGYTF.

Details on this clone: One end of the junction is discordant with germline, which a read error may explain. Written as DNA, the CDR3 is TGTTCCAGCAGCTTACCCGGTGGGAGCACTGAAGCTTTCTTT. This gives the protein CSSSLPGGSTEAFF. The gene calls are TRBV7-9 and TRBJ1-1; unclear D gene. This CDR3 contains 14 residues. Germline V CDR1 and CDR2: SEHNR, FQNEAQ (reference sequence).

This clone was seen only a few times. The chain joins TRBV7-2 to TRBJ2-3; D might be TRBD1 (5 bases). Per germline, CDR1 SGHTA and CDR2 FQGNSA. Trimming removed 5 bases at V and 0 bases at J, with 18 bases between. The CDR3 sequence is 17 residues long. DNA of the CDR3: TGTGCCAGCAGCATAAGCCAGGGAATTCGTAGCACAGATACGCAGTATTTT. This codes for CASSISQGIRSTDTQYF.

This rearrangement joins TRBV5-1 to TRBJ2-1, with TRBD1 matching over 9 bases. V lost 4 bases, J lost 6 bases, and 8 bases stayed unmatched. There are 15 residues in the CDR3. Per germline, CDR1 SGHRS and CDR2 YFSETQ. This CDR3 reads CASSPRTGDVNEQFF. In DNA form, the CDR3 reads TGCGCCAGCAGCCCACGGACAGGGGATGTCAATGAGCAGTTCTTC.

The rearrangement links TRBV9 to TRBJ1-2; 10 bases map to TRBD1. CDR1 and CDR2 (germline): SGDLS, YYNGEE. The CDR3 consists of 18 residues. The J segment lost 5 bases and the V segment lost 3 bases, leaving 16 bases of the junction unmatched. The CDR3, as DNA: TGTGCCAGCAGCGAGTCTCCGGGACAGGGGCCTTTTGGGTATGGCTACACCTTC. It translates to CASSESPGQGPFGYGYTF. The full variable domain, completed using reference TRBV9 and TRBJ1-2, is DSGVTQTPKHLITATGQRVTLRCSPRSGDLSVYWYQQSLDQGLQFLIQYYNGEERAKGNILERFSAQQFPDLHSELNLSSLELGDSALYFCASSESPGQGPFGYGYTFGSGTRLTVV.

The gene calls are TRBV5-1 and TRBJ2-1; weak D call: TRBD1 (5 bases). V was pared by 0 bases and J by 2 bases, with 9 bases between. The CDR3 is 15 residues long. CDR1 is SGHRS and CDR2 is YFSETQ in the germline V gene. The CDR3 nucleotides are TGCGCCAGCAGCTTGGCCCCAGGGACCTACAATGAGCAGTTCTTC. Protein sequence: CASSLAPGTYNEQFF.

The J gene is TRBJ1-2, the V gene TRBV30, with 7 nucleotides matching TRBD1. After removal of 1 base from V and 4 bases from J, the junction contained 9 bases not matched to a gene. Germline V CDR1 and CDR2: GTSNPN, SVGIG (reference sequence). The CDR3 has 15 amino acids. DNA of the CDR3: TGTGCCTGGAGTGGGACGGGACAGAACCTCTATGGCTACACCTTC. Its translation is CAWSGTGQNLYGYTF.

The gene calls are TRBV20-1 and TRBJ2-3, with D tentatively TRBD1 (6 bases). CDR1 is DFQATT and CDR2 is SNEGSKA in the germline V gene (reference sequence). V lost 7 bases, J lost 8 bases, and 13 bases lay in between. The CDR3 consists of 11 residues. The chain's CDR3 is CSGHREGTQYF. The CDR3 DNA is TGCAGTGGACACAGGGAAGGTACGCAGTATTTT.

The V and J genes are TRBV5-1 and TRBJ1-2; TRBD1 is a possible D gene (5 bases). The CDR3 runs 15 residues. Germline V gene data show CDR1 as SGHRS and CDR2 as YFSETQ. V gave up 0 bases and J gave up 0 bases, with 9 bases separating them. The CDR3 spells CASSLGQGSNYGYTF. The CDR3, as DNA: TGCGCCAGCAGCTTGGGGCAGGGTTCTAACTATGGCTACACCTTC.

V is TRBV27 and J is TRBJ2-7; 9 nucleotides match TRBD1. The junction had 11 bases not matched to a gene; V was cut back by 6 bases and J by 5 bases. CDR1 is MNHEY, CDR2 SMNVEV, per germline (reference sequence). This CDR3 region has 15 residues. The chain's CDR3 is CASRQRGTGFHEQYF. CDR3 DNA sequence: TGTGCCAGCAGACAACGCGGGACAGGGTTCCACGAGCAGTACTTC.

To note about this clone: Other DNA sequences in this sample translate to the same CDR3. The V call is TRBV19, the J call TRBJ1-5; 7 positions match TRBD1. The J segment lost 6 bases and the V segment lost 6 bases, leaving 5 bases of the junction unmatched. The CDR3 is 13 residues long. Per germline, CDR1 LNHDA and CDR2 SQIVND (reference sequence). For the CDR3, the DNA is TGTGCCAGTAGCCCTCAGGGGGGTCAGCCCCAGCATTTT. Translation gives CASSPQGGQPQHF.

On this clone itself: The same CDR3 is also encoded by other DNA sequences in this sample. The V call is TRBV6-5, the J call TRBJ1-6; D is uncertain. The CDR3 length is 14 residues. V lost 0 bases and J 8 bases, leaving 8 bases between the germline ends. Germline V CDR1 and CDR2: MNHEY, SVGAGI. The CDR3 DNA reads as TGTGCCAGCAGTTACTCGGGGAGGGATTCACCCCTCCACTTT. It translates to CASSYSGRDSPLHF.

As DNA, the CDR3 is TGTGCCAGCAGCGTCGCTGGGGCTAGCGGGGGCCCAGATACGCAGTATTTT. Translation: CASSVAGASGGPDTQYF. The J gene is TRBJ2-3, the V gene TRBV9, with 10 bases fitting TRBD2. CDR1 SGDLS and CDR2 YYNGEE come from the germline V gene. The length of the CDR3 is 17 residues. V dropped 2 bases and J dropped 4; count of bases not matched to a gene: 10.

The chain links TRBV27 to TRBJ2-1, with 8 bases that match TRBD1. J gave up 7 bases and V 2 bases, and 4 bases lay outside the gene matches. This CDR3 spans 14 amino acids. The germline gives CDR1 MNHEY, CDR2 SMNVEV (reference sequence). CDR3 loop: CASSLQGARNEQFF. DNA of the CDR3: TGTGCCAGCAGTTTACAGGGGGCGCGGAATGAGCAGTTCTTC.

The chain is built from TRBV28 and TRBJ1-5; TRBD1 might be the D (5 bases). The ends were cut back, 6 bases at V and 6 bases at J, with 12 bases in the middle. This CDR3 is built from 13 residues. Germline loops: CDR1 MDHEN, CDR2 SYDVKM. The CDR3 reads CASRPGGSQPQHF. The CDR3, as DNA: TGTGCCAGCAGACCCGGGGGTTCTCAGCCCCAGCATTTT.

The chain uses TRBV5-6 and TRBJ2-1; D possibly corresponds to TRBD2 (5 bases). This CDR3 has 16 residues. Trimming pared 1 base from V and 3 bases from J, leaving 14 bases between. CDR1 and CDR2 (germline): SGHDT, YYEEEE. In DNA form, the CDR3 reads TGTGCCAGCAGCTTGAGGCTAGCCACATACTACAATGAGCAGTTCTTC. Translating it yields CASSLRLATYYNEQFF.

DNA for the CDR3: TGTGCCAGCAGCAGCAGACTGGTGCCTACCGAGCAGTACTTC. Translation gives CASSSRLVPTEQYF. The V gene is TRBV11-3, the J gene TRBJ2-7; no reliable D call. V was shortened by 5 bases and J by 6 bases, with 17 bases between the two germline ends. Germline V gene sequence: CDR1 SGHNT, CDR2 YENEEA. There are 14 residues in the CDR3.

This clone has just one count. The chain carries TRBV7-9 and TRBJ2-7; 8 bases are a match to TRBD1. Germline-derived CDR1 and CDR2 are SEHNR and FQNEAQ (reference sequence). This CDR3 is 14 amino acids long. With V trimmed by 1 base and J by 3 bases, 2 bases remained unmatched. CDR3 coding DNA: TGTGCCAGCAGCTTAGGGACAGGGCTCTACGAGCAGTACTTC. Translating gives CASSLGTGLYEQYF.

CDR3 DNA: TGCGCCAGCATGGACGGGGGGAGCACAGATACGCAGTATTTT. The encoded protein is CASMDGGSTDTQYF. The rearrangement links TRBV5-1 to TRBJ2-3; TRBD2 aligns across 7 bases. Looked up from germline, CDR1 is SGHRS and CDR2 is YFSETQ. The CDR3 is 14 amino acids. With V trimmed by 6 bases and J by 0 bases, 4 bases remained unmatched.

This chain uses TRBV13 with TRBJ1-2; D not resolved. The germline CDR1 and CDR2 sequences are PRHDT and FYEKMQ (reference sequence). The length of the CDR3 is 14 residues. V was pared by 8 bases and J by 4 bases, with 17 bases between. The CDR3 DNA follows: TGTGCCAGCTCCCCACCGGAGGGTCCCTATGGCTACACCTTC. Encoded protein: CASSPPEGPYGYTF. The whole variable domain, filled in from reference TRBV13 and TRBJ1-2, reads AAGVIQSPRHLIKEKRETATLKCYPIPRHDTVYWYQQGPGQDPQFLISFYEKMQSDKGSIPDRFSAQQFSDYHSELNMSSLELGDSALYFCASSPPEGPYGYTFGSGTRLTVV.

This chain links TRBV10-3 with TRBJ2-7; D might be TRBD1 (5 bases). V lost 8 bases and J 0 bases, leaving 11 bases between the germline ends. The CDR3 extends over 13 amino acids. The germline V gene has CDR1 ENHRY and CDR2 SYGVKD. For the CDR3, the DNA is TGTGCCATCGGGGCGCGCAACTCCTACGAGCAGTACTTC. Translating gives CAIGARNSYEQYF.